This T cell receptor (beta chain) was found in a study of cytomegalovirus exposure and HLA in healthy donors. For the study at large: Tens of millions of unique TCRs from HLA-typed donors were held in an early release of data. Study-level points and caveats: The classifier reportedly diagnosed cytomegalovirus status with high specificity and sensitivity. A later analysis associated 15,000 or so TCR beta sequences with HLA alleles at a 0.05 false discovery rate.

To note about this clone: What it recognizes is unknown.

In germline, CDR1 is LNHDA, CDR2 SQIVND (reference sequence). V lost 5 bases and J lost 2, with 20 bases in between. There are 17 residues in the CDR3. The PCR employed 60 Vbeta primers together with 13 Jbeta primers. Per the authors' pipeline: Later, an analysis found 65 million to 85 million unique TCR beta chains, and 8.5 million to 14 million of these were shared. Method: immunoSEQ multiplex PCR; TCRdb's copy keeps in-frame clones and lacks some. The V and J calls and clone size come from that table; D and trimming were worked out from the DNA. This repertoire shows over 70,000 clones, 77% found once; its top ten account for more than 3.5%.

Sequenced input: PBMCs. This chain uses TRBV19 with TRBJ2-3, with D tentatively TRBD2 (6 bases). The source is a man under 40 in good health and CMV-seronegative. CDR3 protein: CASSPPDYSGDTDTQYF. CDR3 bases: TGTGCCAGTAGTCCCCCGGACTATTCTGGGGACACAGATACGCAGTATTTT.